This TCR beta chain was sequenced during a study of T-cell memory formation after mild COVID-19. Study-wide context: The TCR clusters were mostly specific to one donor.

Comments on this clonotype: The antigen is not known.

Germline CDR1 is SGHRS and CDR2 is YFSETQ. The CDR3 covers 13 residues. Trimming cost V 1 base and J 1 base, with 3 bases left between them. TCRdb re-analysed the 5' RACE reads in MiXCR, keeping a single row per CDR3 protein. This sample has about 340,000 distinct CDR3 sequences; roughly 15% occur once, and the top ten carry 20% to 25%. Findings and limits, study-wide: Contracting clones from day 15 to 85 had balanced CD4/CD8; later expanders favoured CD4+. In second-wave clones peaking day 37, SARS-CoV-2 specificity remained unconfirmed.

The source material was PBMCs or a T cell subset sorted from them (not recorded which). The chain employs TRBV5-1 and TRBJ2-1; no clear D. This receptor was taken from a man younger than 35 who had mild COVID-19 (a few samples of this study predate the infection). Cell type and time point are not known. The CDR3 DNA is TGCGCCAGCAGCTTGCAATCCTACAATGAGCAGTTCTTC. It specifies CASSLQSYNEQFF.